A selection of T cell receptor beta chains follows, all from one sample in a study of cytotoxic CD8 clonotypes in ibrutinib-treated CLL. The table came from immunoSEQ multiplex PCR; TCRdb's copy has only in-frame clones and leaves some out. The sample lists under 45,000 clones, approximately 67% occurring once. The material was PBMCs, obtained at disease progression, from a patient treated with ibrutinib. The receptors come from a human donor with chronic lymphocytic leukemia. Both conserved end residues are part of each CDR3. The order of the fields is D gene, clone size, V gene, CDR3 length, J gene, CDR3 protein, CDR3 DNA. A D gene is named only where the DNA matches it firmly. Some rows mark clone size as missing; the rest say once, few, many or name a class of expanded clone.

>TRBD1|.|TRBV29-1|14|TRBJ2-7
CSVGTGGRTYEQYF
TGCAGCGTCGGGACAGGGGGCAGGACCTACGAGCAGTACTTC
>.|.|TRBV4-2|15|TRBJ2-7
CASSQETGTVGEQYF
TGTGCCAGCAGCCAAGAAACCGGGACCGTGGGCGAGCAGTACTTC
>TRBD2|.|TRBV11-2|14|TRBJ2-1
CASKLAGEHNEQFF
TGTGCCAGCAAGCTAGCGGGGGAACACAATGAGCAGTTCTTC
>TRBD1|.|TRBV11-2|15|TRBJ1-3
CASSVRGPPGNTIYF
TGTGCCAGCAGCGTCAGGGGGCCCCCTGGAAACACCATATATTTT
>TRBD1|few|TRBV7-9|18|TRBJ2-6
CASSSYRGPSSGANVLTF
TGTGCCAGCAGCTCGTACAGGGGCCCAAGCTCTGGGGCCAACGTCCTGACTTTC
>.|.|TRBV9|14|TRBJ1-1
CASSVGQGNTEAFF
TGTGCCAGCAGCGTAGGGCAGGGGAACACTGAAGCTTTCTTT
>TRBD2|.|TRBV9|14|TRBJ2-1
CASSVGTRVNEQFF
TGTGCCAGCAGCGTTGGGACTAGGGTCAATGAGCAGTTCTTC
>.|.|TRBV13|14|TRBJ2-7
CASSSTGEGYEQYF
TGTGCCAGCAGCTCGACAGGAGAAGGCTACGAGCAGTACTTC
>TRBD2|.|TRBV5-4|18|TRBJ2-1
CASSSPGRFGGTSDEQFF
TGTGCCAGCAGCTCGCCCGGGAGGTTTGGCGGGACCTCCGATGAGCAGTTCTTC
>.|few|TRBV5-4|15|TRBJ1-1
CASSSPTDANTEAFF
TGTGCCAGCAGCTCTCCGACAGATGCTAACACTGAAGCTTTCTTT
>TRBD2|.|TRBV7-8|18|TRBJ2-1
CASSLDGLAVLSYNEQFF
TGTGCCAGCAGCTTAGACGGACTAGCGGTACTCTCCTACAATGAGCAGTTCTTC
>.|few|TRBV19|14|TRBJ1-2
CASSIAIRGYGYTF
TGTGCCAGTAGTATAGCAATACGTGGGTATGGCTACACCTTC
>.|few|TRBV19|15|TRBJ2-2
CASTGGTTNTGELFF
TGTGCCAGTACCGGGGGGACAACGAACACCGGGGAGCTGTTTTTT
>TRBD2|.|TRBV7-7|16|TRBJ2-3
CASSPSLAGGLDTQYF
TGTGCTAGCAGCCCGTCCCTAGCGGGAGGTTTAGATACGCAGTATTTT
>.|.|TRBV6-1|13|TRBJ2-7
CASSGGRQGEQYF
TGTGCCAGCAGTGGGGGCAGGCAGGGCGAGCAGTACTTC